The T cell receptor (beta chain) under discussion was sequenced for a study of graft-versus-host responses after intestinal transplantation. The overall study: Each patient got anti-thymocyte globulin induction, then tacrolimus and steroids for around three years. Findings of the study overall: Ileal or blood samples showed some GvH clones first, and such clones were also found in recipient marrow. Some patients had graft-donor T cell macrochimerism, and their allografts showed high graft-versus-host to host-versus-graft clonal ratios.

The data were produced by immunoSEQ multiplex PCR, yet TCRdb's version contains in-frame clones alone and is incomplete. The sample includes approximately 79,000 clones, roughly 80% of them seen just once. This clone has just one count. The antigen is not known. The ends lost 8 bases at V and 2 bases at J; junction bases unmatched: 2. The germline V gene has CDR1 MDHEN and CDR2 SYDVKM. The CDR3 sequence is 13 residues long. Sequenced material: unstimulated CD4+ T cells sorted from spleen or lymph node cells, taken before intestinal transplant. This TCR was recovered from a human donor who received an intestinal transplant. V is TRBV28 and J is TRBJ1-3; TRBD1 matches at 8 bases. The CDR3 nucleotides are TGTGCCAGCGCACAGGGGGCTGGAAACACCATATATTTT. It encodes CASAQGAGNTIYF. Variable domain in full (rest from reference TRBV28 and TRBJ1-3): DVKVTQSSRYLVKRTGEKVFLECVQDMDHENMFWYRQDPGLGLRLIYFSYDVKMKEKGDIPEGYSVSREKKERFSLILESASTNQTSMYLCASAQGAGNTIYFGEGSWLTVV.